This T cell receptor (beta chain) was profiled in a study of regulatory T cells in long-lasting Graves disease. There are a few counts of this clonotype. To make TCR beta libraries, researchers used iRepertoire HTBI primers and Arm-PCR of CDR3 regions. TCRdb reprocessed the multiplex PCR reads with MiXCR, giving one entry per CDR3 protein. This repertoire shows some 340,000 distinct CDR3 sequences, 12% found once; its top ten account for approximately 20%. Germline assignment: CDR1 MDHEN and CDR2 SYDVKM. Trimming cost V 7 bases and J 2 bases, with 18 bases left between them. The CDR3 is 16 amino acids. Specified time point: newly diagnosed GD, antithyroid drugs for less than 3 months. The TCR library was prepared using RNA isolated from PBMCs. This sample was also put to use in a study of T cells in Graves' hyperthyroidism and ophthalmopathy. That source reports: RT-PCR in the first round (using the HTBI primer set) targeted the TCR CDR3.

The sequence derives from a woman younger than 35 with Graves disease. Sequenced material: peripheral blood mononuclear cells (PBMCs), taken at new diagnosis, from a patient treated with antithyroid drugs. The chain employs TRBV28 and TRBJ2-4; possibly TRBD1 or TRBD2 for D (5 bases each). The CDR3 sequence: CASKGSRRSSKNIQYF. The CDR3, as DNA: TGTGCCAGCAAGGGGAGTAGGCGTTCGTCCAAAAACATTCAGTACTTC.